Below, 2 T cell receptor beta chains from the same sample are listed, as sequenced in a study of cytotoxic CD8 clonotypes in ibrutinib-treated CLL. Profiling relied on immunoSEQ multiplex PCR, and the TCRdb table lists in-frame clones only, not all of them. The sample lists about 200,000 clones, more than 70% occurring once. The source was PBMCs, collected after 12 months of ibrutinib treatment. The receptors shown here come from a human donor with chronic lymphocytic leukemia.

The V gene is TRBV28, the J gene TRBJ1-5; D is ambiguous. V lost 8 bases and J lost 7, with 12 bases in between. The CDR3 has 12 amino acids. Germline V lookup: CDR1 MDHEN, CDR2 SYDVKM. The CDR3 spells CASRLFWQPQHF. The CDR3 nucleotides are TGTGCCAGCCGCCTGTTTTGGCAGCCCCAGCATTTT.

This rearrangement joins TRBV4-1 to TRBJ1-2, with D perhaps TRBD1 (5 bases). In germline, CDR1 is MGHRA, CDR2 YSYEKL. CDR3 length: 15 amino acids. The V end lost 1 base, the J end lost 4 bases, and 13 bases lay between the germline ends. CDR3 sequence (DNA): TGCGCCAGCAGCCAAGGATTGGCAGGGTTCTATGGCTACACCTTC. Translating it yields CASSQGLAGFYGYTF.